This is a list of T cell receptor beta chains from one sample in a study of CD8+CD57+ T cells in acquired aplastic anemia. From the reads, TCRdb called clonotypes with MiXCR, one entry per CDR3 protein. The table has 150,000 or so distinct CDR3 sequences, 40% to 55% seen once. The specimen was sorted CD4+, CD8+, or CD8+CD57+ T cells (not recorded which) from PBMCs. These receptors were taken from a human donor with aplastic anemia. Both conserved end residues are part of each CDR3. Each record gives: J gene, V gene, clone size, D gene, CDR3 protein, CDR3 DNA. D genes are given only for firm matches. Not all rows give a size; the values are once, few, many and, for expanded clones, a class.

J: TRBJ2-1
V: TRBV19
size: .
D: TRBD2
CDR3: CASSMGGLADSYNEQFF
DNA: TGTGCCAGTAGTATGGGAGGACTAGCGGACTCCTACAATGAGCAGTTCTTC

J: TRBJ1-2
V: TRBV29-1
size: .
D: .
CDR3: CSVVGTHRMGVGYTF
DNA: TGCAGCGTTGTAGGGACCCATCGGATGGGTGTGGGCTACACCTTC

J: TRBJ1-2
V: TRBV6-1
size: few
D: .
CDR3: CASSEDGNYGYTF
DNA: TGTGCCAGCAGTGAGGACGGTAACTATGGCTACACCTTC

J: TRBJ2-3
V: TRBV5-1
size: many
D: .
CDR3: CASSPAGTDTQYF
DNA: TGCGCCAGCAGCCCAGCGGGCACAGATACGCAGTATTTT

J: TRBJ1-5
V: TRBV6-1
size: many
D: TRBD1
CDR3: CASSNRQGRNQPQHF
DNA: TGTGCCAGCAGCAACCGACAGGGAAGAAATCAGCCCCAGCATTTT

J: TRBJ2-1
V: TRBV7-6
size: .
D: TRBD2
CDR3: CASSLVAGGMNEQFF
DNA: TGTGCCAGCAGCTTAGTAGCGGGGGGGATGAATGAGCAGTTCTTC

J: TRBJ1-6
V: TRBV7-4
size: .
D: TRBD1
CDR3: CASSPTGGNSPLHF
DNA: TGTGCCAGCAGCCCGACAGGGGGCAATTCACCCCTCCACTTT

J: TRBJ2-7
V: TRBV9
size: .
D: TRBD2
CDR3: CASSSLAGSYEQYF
DNA: TGTGCCAGCAGCTCACTAGCGGGTTCCTACGAGCAGTACTTC

J: TRBJ1-6
V: TRBV14
size: .
D: TRBD1
CDR3: CASSRGQGKWSPLHF
DNA: TGTGCCAGCAGCCGGGGACAGGGCAAGTGGTCACCCCTCCACTTT

J: TRBJ1-5
V: TRBV27
size: few
D: .
CDR3: CASSPQTGRSNQPQHF
DNA: TGTGCCAGCAGTCCCCAGACAGGACGCAGCAATCAGCCCCAGCATTTT

J: TRBJ2-1
V: TRBV11-3
size: many
D: .
CDR3: CASSLRRGNEQFF
DNA: TGTGCCAGCAGCCTACGGAGGGGTAATGAGCAGTTCTTC

J: TRBJ2-7
V: TRBV7-6
size: .
D: TRBD2
CDR3: CASTPGAGGPYEQYF
DNA: TGTGCCAGCACCCCAGGGGCGGGGGGCCCGTACGAGCAGTACTTC

J: TRBJ2-1
V: TRBV29-1
size: .
D: TRBD2
CDR3: CSVAGGSSYNEQFF
DNA: TGCAGCGTTGCGGGGGGGAGCTCCTACAATGAGCAGTTCTTC

J: TRBJ2-3
V: TRBV29-1
size: .
D: .
CDR3: CSGTSTDTQYF
DNA: TGCAGCGGTACTAGCACAGATACGCAGTATTTT

J: TRBJ1-2
V: TRBV5-5
size: .
D: .
CDR3: CASSSGRGDGYTF
DNA: TGTGCCAGCAGCTCCGGACGGGGAGACGGCTACACCTTC

J: TRBJ2-1
V: TRBV7-9
size: many
D: .
CDR3: CASSSIWDNEQFF
DNA: TGTGCCAGCAGCTCCATCTGGGACAATGAGCAGTTCTTC

J: TRBJ2-7
V: TRBV20-1
size: many
D: TRBD2
CDR3: CSASPTSGGDSEQYF
DNA: TGCAGTGCTAGCCCGACTAGCGGGGGGGATAGCGAGCAGTACTTC

J: TRBJ1-5
V: TRBV5-5
size: many
D: .
CDR3: CASSLGVTSNQPQHF
DNA: TGTGCCAGCAGCTTAGGGGTCACAAGCAATCAGCCCCAGCATTTT

J: TRBJ2-1
V: TRBV10-3
size: few
D: .
CDR3: CATRDGFNEQFF
DNA: TGTGCCACCCGGGACGGCTTCAATGAGCAGTTCTTC

J: TRBJ1-3
V: TRBV7-9
size: .
D: .
CDR3: CASSLDMSSGNTIYF
DNA: TGTGCCAGCAGCTTGGATATGAGCTCTGGAAACACCATATATTTT

J: TRBJ1-1
V: TRBV11-2
size: once
D: TRBD1
CDR3: CASSFPTGQGRTDAFF
DNA: TGTGCCAGCAGCTTCCCCACTGGACAGGGTAGGACTGATGCTTTCTTT

J: TRBJ2-7
V: TRBV5-1
size: many
D: TRBD2
CDR3: CASSQTPRGGAVDEQYF
DNA: TGCGCCAGCAGTCAAACCCCCCGGGGGGGAGCAGTGGACGAGCAGTACTTC

J: TRBJ1-2
V: TRBV9
size: .
D: TRBD1
CDR3: CASSGQGVGYGYTF
DNA: TGTGCCAGCAGCGGACAGGGCGTTGGCTATGGCTACACCTTC

J: TRBJ2-1
V: TRBV20-1
size: .
D: .
CDR3: CSASTGSIGYNEQFF
DNA: TGCAGTGCTAGCACAGGCAGCATCGGCTACAATGAGCAGTTCTTC

J: TRBJ2-2
V: TRBV15
size: many
D: .
CDR3: CATSARDTRNTGELFF
DNA: TGTGCCACCAGCGCCCGGGACACTCGAAACACCGGGGAGCTGTTTTTT

J: TRBJ1-2
V: TRBV7-2
size: many
D: TRBD1
CDR3: CASSTTGGPYGYTF
DNA: TGTGCCAGCAGCACGACAGGGGGCCCCTATGGCTACACCTTC

J: TRBJ1-2
V: TRBV5-4
size: many
D: TRBD1
CDR3: CASSPGGQGVYGYTF
DNA: TGTGCCAGCAGCCCGGGGGGGCAGGGGGTCTATGGCTACACCTTC

J: TRBJ1-2
V: TRBV7-2
size: .
D: .
CDR3: CASSQPTYGYTF
DNA: TGTGCCAGCAGCCAACCTACCTATGGCTACACCTTC

J: TRBJ1-3
V: TRBV4-2
size: few
D: .
CDR3: CASSQDLVKSGNTIYF
DNA: TGTGCCAGCAGCCAAGATCTAGTCAAATCTGGAAACACCATATATTTT

J: TRBJ2-3
V: TRBV4-2
size: many
D: .
CDR3: CASSQRQGLSGHTQYF
DNA: TGTGCCAGCAGCCAAAGGCAGGGGCTTTCGGGACATACGCAGTATTTT

J: TRBJ1-2
V: TRBV15
size: many
D: .
CDR3: CATSSLYGYTF
DNA: TGTGCCACCAGCAGTTTATATGGCTACACCTTC

J: TRBJ1-5
V: TRBV10-2
size: few
D: .
CDR3: CASSEREVNQPQHF
DNA: TGCGCCAGCAGTGAGCGGGAGGTCAATCAGCCCCAGCATTTT

J: TRBJ1-4
V: TRBV10-3
size: .
D: TRBD1
CDR3: CAIKGTATDEKLFF
DNA: TGTGCCATCAAAGGGACAGCCACCGATGAAAAACTGTTTTTT

J: TRBJ2-5
V: TRBV10-2
size: once
D: .
CDR3: CASSLVGRRRQETQYF
DNA: TGCGCCAGCAGCTTGGTTGGCAGAAGGAGGCAAGAGACCCAGTACTTC

J: TRBJ2-2
V: TRBV29-1
size: .
D: .
CDR3: CSVGRGTTGELFF
DNA: TGCAGCGTTGGAAGGGGGACTACCGGGGAGCTGTTTTTT

J: TRBJ1-6
V: TRBV2
size: .
D: TRBD1
CDR3: CASTRDRASDSPLHF
DNA: TGTGCCAGCACCCGGGACAGGGCTTCCGATTCACCCCTCCACTTT

J: TRBJ2-2
V: TRBV11-1
size: many
D: TRBD2
CDR3: CASSSYGGANTGELFF
DNA: TGTGCCAGCAGCTCTTATGGGGGGGCGAACACCGGGGAGCTGTTTTTT

J: TRBJ2-7
V: TRBV9
size: .
D: .
CDR3: CASSTAILYEQYF
DNA: TGTGCCAGCAGCACGGCAATTCTCTACGAGCAGTACTTC

J: TRBJ1-1
V: TRBV7-2
size: .
D: .
CDR3: CASSLIEITGAFF
DNA: TGTGCCAGCAGCTTAATCGAAATAACAGGAGCTTTCTTT